The rows below give T cell receptor beta chains drawn from one sample of a study of blood T cells in healthy people across ages. Each CDR3 protein gets one entry after TCRdb re-called the 5' RACE reads with MiXCR. The sample holds approximately 400,000 distinct CDR3 sequences, 50% to 60% seen once. The specimen sequenced was blood. The receptor set was obtained from a man aged 60 to 69 in good health. Both conserved end residues are part of each CDR3. A D gene is named only where the DNA matches it firmly. The size entry is marked missing in some rows and otherwise reads once, few, many or a size class.

NA TRBJ2-1 many TRBV4-3 CASSQDRRTSLNEQFF TGCGCCAGCAGCCAAGATAGGAGGACTTCCCTTAATGAGCAGTTCTTC
NA TRBJ2-7 NA TRBV27 CASSLFKRDGLEQYF TGTGCCAGCAGTTTATTTAAGAGGGACGGGCTCGAGCAGTACTTC
NA TRBJ1-1 NA TRBV5-4 CASSQGRGSEAFF TGTGCCAGCAGCCAAGGAAGGGGTTCTGAAGCTTTCTTT
TRBD1 TRBJ2-7 NA TRBV27 CASSLSGTAPYEQYF TGTGCCAGCAGTTTATCGGGGACAGCGCCCTACGAGCAGTACTTC
NA TRBJ2-3 NA TRBV6-6 CASSLLDTGTDTQYF TGTGCCAGCAGTCTACTAGACACGGGCACAGATACGCAGTATTTT
TRBD1 TRBJ2-3 few TRBV28 CASSLPGTGAADTQYF TGTGCCAGCAGTTTACCCGGGACAGGGGCCGCAGATACGCAGTATTTT
NA TRBJ2-3 NA TRBV20-1 CSAEGTSTDTQYF TGCAGTGCTGAAGGGACTAGCACAGATACGCAGTATTTT
TRBD2 TRBJ2-3 NA TRBV6-5 CASSPGGAGDGNTQYF TGTGCCAGCAGTCCCGGGGGGGCAGGAGACGGGAATACGCAGTATTTT
TRBD2 TRBJ2-1 NA TRBV5-1 CASSLGLAGGSYNEQFF TGCGCCAGCAGCTTGGGACTAGCGGGGGGTTCCTACAATGAGCAGTTCTTC
NA TRBJ1-2 NA TRBV7-6 CASPTDKFCGYTF TGTGCCAGCCCTACCGACAAGTTCTGCGGCTACACCTTC
NA TRBJ2-1 NA TRBV20-1 CSARDPRRGNEQFF TGCAGTGCGAGAGACCCTAGGAGGGGCAATGAGCAGTTCTTC
NA TRBJ2-2 NA TRBV4-3 CASSQDGPASNTGELFF TGCGCCAGCAGCCAAGATGGGCCAGCCTCGAACACCGGGGAGCTGTTTTTT
NA TRBJ2-5 NA TRBV7-2 CASSLARGPQETQYF TGTGCCAGCAGCTTAGCCCGGGGCCCACAGGAGACCCAGTACTTC
TRBD2 TRBJ2-7 NA TRBV18 CASSPGGRSSYEQYF TGTGCCAGCTCACCAGGCGGGAGGAGCTCCTACGAGCAGTACTTC
NA TRBJ2-7 many TRBV6-6 CASSLGKGSSGAYEQYF TGTGCCAGCAGTCTGGGAAAAGGGTCGTCAGGGGCTTACGAGCAGTACTTC
NA TRBJ1-2 NA TRBV5-1 CASRADRSNYGYTF TGCGCCAGCAGAGCGGACAGATCTAACTATGGCTACACCTTC
NA TRBJ2-5 once TRBV2 CTSSVFQETQYF TGTACCAGCAGTGTGTTCCAAGAGACCCAGTACTTC
NA TRBJ1-2 NA TRBV20-1 CSADIRDSYTF TGCAGTGCTGACATCAGGGATAGCTACACCTTC
TRBD2 TRBJ2-5 NA TRBV20-1 CSARFSGNRNEQYF TGCAGTGCTAGATTTAGCGGGAATCGCAATGAGCAGTACTTC
NA TRBJ1-3 NA TRBV3-1 CASSQGLAFGNTIYF TGTGCCAGCAGCCAAGGGCTAGCTTTTGGAAACACCATATATTTT
NA TRBJ2-3 NA TRBV7-9 CASSRTHSTDTQYF TGTGCCAGCAGCCGGACTCACTCCACAGATACGCAGTATTTT
NA TRBJ2-7 once TRBV10-2 CASSEGTGRYEQYF TGCGCCAGCAGTGAGGGAACAGGTCGCTACGAGCAGTACTTC
NA TRBJ2-5 once TRBV21-1 CASSKPSVCDRQETQYF TGTGCCAGCAGCAAACCGAGTGTCTGTGACAGACAAGAGACCCAGTACTTC
NA TRBJ1-5 few TRBV18 CASSSTGPNQPQHF TGTGCCAGCTCATCTACAGGACCCAATCAGCCCCAGCATTTT
NA TRBJ2-5 NA TRBV7-2 CASSLGQTTLQETQYF TGTGCCAGCAGCTTAGGGCAGACTACCCTCCAAGAGACCCAGTACTTC
NA TRBJ2-5 few TRBV29-1 CSVSPQETQYF TGCAGCGTGTCGCCGCAAGAGACCCAGTACTTC
NA TRBJ2-3 NA TRBV29-1 CSVAQPDTQYF TGCAGCGTTGCCCAGCCAGATACGCAGTATTTT
TRBD1 TRBJ1-1 NA TRBV18 CASSPDRGKAAREAFF TGTGCCAGCTCACCCGACAGGGGAAAGGCGGCGCGTGAAGCTTTCTTT
NA TRBJ2-7 NA TRBV2 CASKERSAYNEQYF TGTGCCAGCAAGGAGCGCTCGGCGTACAATGAGCAGTACTTC
NA TRBJ2-5 many TRBV12-5 CASGLGKTQYF TGTGCTAGTGGTTTAGGAAAGACCCAGTACTTC
NA TRBJ1-3 NA TRBV27 CASSLRSGNTIYF TGTGCCAGCAGCCTCAGGTCCGGAAACACCATATATTTT
NA TRBJ1-6 many TRBV7-8 CASSFWGRSPLHF TGTGCCAGCAGCTTCTGGGGACGATCACCCCTCCACTTT
NA TRBJ2-7 NA TRBV2 CASRRKGVSSYEQYF TGTGCTAGCAGACGGAAGGGGGTGAGCTCCTACGAGCAGTACTTC
TRBD1 TRBJ2-6 many TRBV20-1 CSASPQGASGANVLTF TGCAGTGCTAGCCCCCAGGGGGCTTCGGGGGCCAACGTCCTGACTTTC
TRBD2 TRBJ2-1 few TRBV5-1 CASSLTTSGYNEQFF TGCGCCAGCAGCTTGACGACTAGCGGCTACAATGAGCAGTTCTTC
TRBD2 TRBJ2-3 many TRBV4-3 CASSQDYPSGSRATQYF TGCGCCAGCAGCCAAGATTACCCTAGCGGGAGTAGAGCTACGCAGTATTTT
TRBD2 TRBJ2-5 few TRBV11-2 CASSRGGDEQYF TGTGCCAGCAGCCGGGGGGGGGATGAGCAGTACTTC
NA TRBJ1-1 NA TRBV28 CASRRGHAFF TGTGCCAGCAGACGTGGTCACGCTTTCTTT
TRBD2 TRBJ2-3 NA TRBV29-1 CSVALAGVDTQYF TGCAGCGTCGCCCTAGCGGGTGTGGATACGCAGTATTTT
TRBD1 TRBJ1-1 few TRBV5-4 CASSPGQGRAEAFF TGTGCCAGCAGCCCCGGACAGGGGCGCGCTGAAGCTTTCTTT
NA TRBJ2-5 NA TRBV9 CASSVGTEPFEQYF TGTGCCAGCAGCGTAGGAACAGAGCCCTTTGAGCAGTACTTC